These 15 T cell receptor beta chains came from one sample sequenced in a study of cytomegalovirus exposure and HLA in healthy donors. The PCR ran on 60 Vbeta and 13 Jbeta primers. Assay: immunoSEQ multiplex PCR; the TCRdb copy retains only in-frame clones and omits some. Of some 150,000 clones listed, 55% to 75% are singletons. Source material: PBMCs. The receptors stem from a human donor in good health.

This clone has a single count. The J gene is TRBJ1-1, the V gene TRBV14; no clear D. The CDR3 runs to 14 residues. V lost 4 bases and J lost 2, with 11 bases in between. Germline V lookup: CDR1 SGHDN, CDR2 FVKESK. The CDR3 loop is CASSPLQTNTEAFF. DNA of the CDR3: TGTGCCAGCAGCCCGCTTCAGACTAACACTGAAGCTTTCTTT.

This clone was counted only a few times. The chain carries TRBV5-1 and TRBJ2-1, with 9 positions matching TRBD2. J lost 8 bases, V lost 2 bases, and 5 bases had no gene match. This CDR3 comprises 14 residues. Germline CDR1 and CDR2: SGHRS and YFSETQ. Here the CDR3 DNA reads TGCGCCAGCAGCTTCAGCGGGGGGTACCATGAGCAGTTCTTC. Translated, it gives CASSFSGGYHEQFF.

V gene TRBV7-9 combines with J gene TRBJ2-1; 10 bases are shared with TRBD1. Unmatched junction bases numbered 4, after V lost 1 base and J lost 4 bases. Germline CDR1 reads SEHNR; CDR2 reads FQNEAQ (reference sequence). The CDR3 is 16 residues long. CDR3 nucleotides: TGTGCCAGCAGCTTAGGAGGGACAGGGGCGTACAATGAGCAGTTCTTC. The encoded protein is CASSLGGTGAYNEQFF.

A single count supports this clone. J is TRBJ1-3 and V is TRBV11-2; D call uncertain. The ends were cut back, 5 bases at V and 4 bases at J, with 15 bases in the middle. Germline V CDR1 and CDR2: SGHAT, FQNNGV. The CDR3 consists of 15 residues. The CDR3 spells CASSPGRHLGNTIYF. The CDR3 DNA is TGTGCCAGCAGCCCAGGCCGACATCTCGGAAACACCATATATTTT.

The rearrangement uses TRBV9 and TRBJ2-1; 9 nucleotides match TRBD1. The CDR3 has 18 residues. The J segment lost 4 bases and the V segment lost 0 bases, leaving 11 bases of the junction unmatched. Germline V CDR1 and CDR2: SGDLS, YYNGEE. For the CDR3, the DNA is TGTGCCAGCAGCGTAGGGGACAGGGAGGAGTTGGTGTACAATGAGCAGTTCTTC. This sequence encodes CASSVGDREELVYNEQFF.

The rearrangement joins TRBV10-3 to TRBJ2-5, with TRBD1 matching 7 bases. The J call is doubtful: the DNA matches TRBJ2-7 better. Germline V gives CDR1 ENHRY, CDR2 SYGVKD. The CDR3 is 13 amino acids. The CDR3 region is CAKPGTEEYEQYF. CDR3 DNA sequence: TGTGCCAAACCCGGGACAGAAGAATACGAGCAGTACTTC.

Only one count was recorded for this clone. V is TRBV12-5 and J is TRBJ1-5, with 8 bases identical to TRBD1. Per the germline V gene, CDR1 is LGHNT and CDR2 is FRNRAP. There are 15 residues in the CDR3. V was clipped by 3 bases and J by 2 bases; unmatched bases: 3. CDR3 sequence reads: CASGFSGQGNQPQHF. CDR3 nucleotides: TGTGCTAGTGGTTTCTCGGGACAGGGCAATCAGCCCCAGCATTTT.

This clone was seen only a few times. The J gene is TRBJ1-1, the V gene TRBV14; D gene uncertain. The V and J ends lost 1 base and 3 bases respectively, with 9 bases between them. Germline V gives CDR1 SGHDN, CDR2 FVKESK. This CDR3 comprises 14 residues. CDR3 region: CASSQVSTYTEAFF. The CDR3 DNA is TGTGCCAGCAGCCAAGTATCTACCTACACTGAAGCTTTCTTT.

This clone was detected once. The chain joins TRBV4-1 to TRBJ2-7; 7 nucleotides align to TRBD2. J lost 6 bases, V lost 4 bases, and 12 bases had no gene match. The CDR3 is 15 residues long. The germline gives CDR1 MGHRA, CDR2 YSYEKL. The CDR3, as DNA: TGCGCCAGCAGCCTTTGGGGGAGGGAGGGTTCCGAGCAGTACTTC. Translated, it gives CASSLWGREGSEQYF.

V gene TRBV10-3 combines with J gene TRBJ1-1; D call uncertain. The CDR3 has 14 residues. CDR1 and CDR2 (germline): ENHRY, SYGVKD. Trimming left V 6 bases short and J 0 bases short, with 11 bases between. This CDR3 reads CAISPGNMNTEAFF. CDR3 nucleotides: TGTGCCATCAGCCCCGGGAATATGAACACTGAAGCTTTCTTT.

V gene TRBV15 combines with J gene TRBJ1-2; the D gene is possibly TRBD1 (6 bases). Germline V CDR1 and CDR2: LNHNV, YYDKDF (reference sequence). Trimming cost V 3 bases and J 1 base, with 21 bases left between them. This CDR3 has 18 residues. CDR3 in amino acids: CATSSSTGSHYLNYGYTF. DNA of the CDR3: TGTGCCACCAGCAGTTCGACAGGAAGCCACTACCTTAACTATGGCTACACCTTC.

This clone was counted only a few times. The chain couples TRBV4-1 to TRBJ1-5, with D unresolved. V was shortened by 1 base and J by 2 bases, with 15 bases between the two germline ends. Germline V lookup: CDR1 MGHRA, CDR2 YSYEKL. The CDR3 covers 17 residues. CDR3 in DNA: TGCGCCAGCAGCCAAGTTAGTTCTACGAGGGGCAATCAGCCCCAGCATTTT. Encoded protein: CASSQVSSTRGNQPQHF.

The gene calls are TRBV27 and TRBJ1-4; tentative D call: TRBD1 (6 bases). The germline V gene encodes CDR1 MNHEY and CDR2 SMNVEV (reference sequence). The CDR3 consists of 13 residues. The V gene lost 2 bases and the J gene lost 8 bases, with 9 bases spanning the gap. The CDR3 sequence: CASSLQGSEKLFF. DNA of the CDR3: TGTGCCAGCAGTTTACAGGGGTCGGAAAAACTGTTTTTT.

Turning to this clone: Other DNA variants within this sample encode the same CDR3. V is TRBV7-3 and J is TRBJ2-7; D might be TRBD1 (6 bases). The CDR3 extends over 13 amino acids. Trimming removed 2 bases at V and 3 bases at J, with 8 bases between. Per the germline V gene, CDR1 is SGHTA and CDR2 is FQGTGA. CDR3 region: CASSLGRGYEQYF. DNA for the CDR3: TGTGCCAGCAGCTTAGGCAGGGGCTACGAGCAGTACTTC.

The chain has TRBV4-3 and TRBJ2-1, with TRBD2 identical over 7 bases. This CDR3 has 15 residues. J gave up 3 bases and V 1 base, and 3 bases lay outside the gene matches. Germline V gene lookup returns CDR1 LGHNA and CDR2 YSLEER. The CDR3 is CASSQVGGVYNEQFF. CDR3 DNA sequence: TGCGCCAGCAGCCAAGTTGGGGGGGTCTACAATGAGCAGTTCTTC.